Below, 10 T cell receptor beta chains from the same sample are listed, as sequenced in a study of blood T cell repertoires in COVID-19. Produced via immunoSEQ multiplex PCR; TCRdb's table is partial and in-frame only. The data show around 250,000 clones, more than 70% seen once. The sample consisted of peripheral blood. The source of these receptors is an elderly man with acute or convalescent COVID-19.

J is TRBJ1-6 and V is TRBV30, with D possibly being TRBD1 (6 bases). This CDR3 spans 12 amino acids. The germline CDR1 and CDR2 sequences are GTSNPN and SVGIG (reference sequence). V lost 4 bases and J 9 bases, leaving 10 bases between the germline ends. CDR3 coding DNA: TGTGCCTGGACAGACAGGCTTTCACCCCTCCACTTT. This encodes CAWTDRLSPLHF.

The CDR3 reads CASSPRDSRSYEQYF. DNA for the CDR3: TGTGCCAGTAGTCCCCGGGACAGTCGCTCCTACGAGCAGTACTTC. V gene TRBV19 combines with J gene TRBJ2-7; 7 bases are a match to TRBD1. The CDR3 consists of 15 residues. Trimming took 5 bases from V and 0 from J; bases not matched to a gene: 7. The germline CDR1 and CDR2 sequences are LNHDA and SQIVND (reference sequence).

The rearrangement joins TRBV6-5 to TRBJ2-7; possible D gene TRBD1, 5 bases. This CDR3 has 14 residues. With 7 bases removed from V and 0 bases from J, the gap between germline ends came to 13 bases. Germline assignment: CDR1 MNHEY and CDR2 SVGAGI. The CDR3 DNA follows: TGTGCCAGCAATCAGGGCTCTACCTCCTACGAGCAGTACTTC. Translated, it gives CASNQGSTSYEQYF.

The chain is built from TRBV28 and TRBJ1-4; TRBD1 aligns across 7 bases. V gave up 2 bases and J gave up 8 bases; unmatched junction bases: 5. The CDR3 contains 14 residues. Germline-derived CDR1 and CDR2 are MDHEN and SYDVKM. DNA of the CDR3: TGTGCCAGCAGTTTACTGCAGGGGGGAGAAAAACTGTTTTTT. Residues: CASSLLQGGEKLFF.

The CDR3 is CAWSPGPIQPQHF. The CDR3 DNA sequence: TGTGCCTGGAGTCCAGGGCCGATTCAGCCCCAGCATTTT. The rearrangement uses TRBV30 and TRBJ1-5, with D maybe TRBD1 (5 bases). The CDR3 loop spans 13 amino acids. Germline V gives CDR1 GTSNPN, CDR2 SVGIG (reference sequence). Trimming pared 2 bases from V and 6 bases from J, leaving 11 bases between.

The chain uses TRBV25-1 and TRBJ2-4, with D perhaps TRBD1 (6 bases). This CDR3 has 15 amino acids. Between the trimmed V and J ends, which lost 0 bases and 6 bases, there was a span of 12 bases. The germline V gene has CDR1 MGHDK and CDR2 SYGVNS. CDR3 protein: CASSEYTTRGNIQYF. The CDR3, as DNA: TGTGCCAGCAGTGAATATACCACCAGGGGAAACATTCAGTACTTC.

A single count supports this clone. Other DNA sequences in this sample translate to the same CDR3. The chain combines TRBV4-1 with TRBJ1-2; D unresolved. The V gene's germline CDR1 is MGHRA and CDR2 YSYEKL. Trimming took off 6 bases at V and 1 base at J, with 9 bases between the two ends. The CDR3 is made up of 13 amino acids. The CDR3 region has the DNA TGCGCCAGCAGTCGGGGAGGTAACTATGGCTACACCTTC. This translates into CASSRGGNYGYTF.

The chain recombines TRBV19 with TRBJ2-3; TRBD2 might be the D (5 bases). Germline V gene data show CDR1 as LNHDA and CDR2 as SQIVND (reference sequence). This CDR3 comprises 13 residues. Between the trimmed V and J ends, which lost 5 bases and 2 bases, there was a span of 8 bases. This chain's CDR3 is CASSLRDTDTQYF. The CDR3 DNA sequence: TGTGCCAGTAGTCTCCGGGACACAGATACGCAGTATTTT.

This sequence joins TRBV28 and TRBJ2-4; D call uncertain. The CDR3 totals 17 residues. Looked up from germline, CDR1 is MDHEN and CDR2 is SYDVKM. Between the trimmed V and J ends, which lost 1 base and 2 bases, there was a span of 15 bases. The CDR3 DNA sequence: TGTGCCAGCAGTTTATTAGGTCCGGGTTGGACCAAAAACATTCAGTACTTC. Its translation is CASSLLGPGWTKNIQYF.

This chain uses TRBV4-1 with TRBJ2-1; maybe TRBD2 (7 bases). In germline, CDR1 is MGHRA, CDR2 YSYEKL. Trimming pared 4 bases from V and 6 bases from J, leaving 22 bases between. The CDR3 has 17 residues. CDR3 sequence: CASSPRGRLAPFNEQFF. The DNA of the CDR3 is TGCGCCAGCAGCCCGCGGGGGCGGCTAGCCCCATTCAATGAGCAGTTCTTC.